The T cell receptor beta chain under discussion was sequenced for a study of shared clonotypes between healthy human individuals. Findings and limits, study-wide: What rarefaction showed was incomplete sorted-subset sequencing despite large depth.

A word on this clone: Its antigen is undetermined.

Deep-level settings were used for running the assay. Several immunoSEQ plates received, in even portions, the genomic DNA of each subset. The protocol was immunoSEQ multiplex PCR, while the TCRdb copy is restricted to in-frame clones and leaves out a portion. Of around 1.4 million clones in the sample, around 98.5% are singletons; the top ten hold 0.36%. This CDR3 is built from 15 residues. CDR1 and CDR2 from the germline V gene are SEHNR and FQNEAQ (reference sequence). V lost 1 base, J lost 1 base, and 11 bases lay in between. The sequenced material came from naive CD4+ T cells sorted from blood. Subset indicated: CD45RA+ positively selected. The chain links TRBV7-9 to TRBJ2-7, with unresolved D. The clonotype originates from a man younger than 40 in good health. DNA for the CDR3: TGTGCCAGCAGCTTAGGGAGAGATCGATCCTACGAGCAGTACTTC. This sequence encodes CASSLGRDRSYEQYF.